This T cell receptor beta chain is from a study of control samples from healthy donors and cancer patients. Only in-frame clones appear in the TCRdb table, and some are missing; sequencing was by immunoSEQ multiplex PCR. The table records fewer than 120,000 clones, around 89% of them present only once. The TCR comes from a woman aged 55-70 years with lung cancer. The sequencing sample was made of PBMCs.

CDR3 sequence reads: CASSMLDRDNEQFF. DNA of the CDR3: TGTGCCAGTAGTATGCTAGATCGTGACAATGAGCAGTTCTTC. V and J are TRBV19 and TRBJ2-1; D gene unclear. The CDR3 contains 14 residues. Germline CDR1 LNHDA, CDR2 SQIVND (reference sequence). V was pared by 3 bases and J by 5 bases, with 11 bases between.